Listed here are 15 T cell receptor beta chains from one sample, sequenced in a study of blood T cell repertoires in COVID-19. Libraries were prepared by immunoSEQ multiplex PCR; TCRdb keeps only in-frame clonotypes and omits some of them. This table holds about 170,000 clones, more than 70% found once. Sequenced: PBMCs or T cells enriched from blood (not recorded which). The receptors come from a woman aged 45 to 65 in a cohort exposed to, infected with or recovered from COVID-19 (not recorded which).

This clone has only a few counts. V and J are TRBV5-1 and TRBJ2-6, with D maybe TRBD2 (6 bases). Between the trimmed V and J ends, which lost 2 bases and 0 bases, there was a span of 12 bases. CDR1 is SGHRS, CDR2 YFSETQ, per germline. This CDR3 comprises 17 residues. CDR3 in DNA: TGCGCCAGCAGCTTCGCCGGGGGTTACTCTGGGGCCAACGTCCTGACTTTC. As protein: CASSFAGGYSGANVLTF.

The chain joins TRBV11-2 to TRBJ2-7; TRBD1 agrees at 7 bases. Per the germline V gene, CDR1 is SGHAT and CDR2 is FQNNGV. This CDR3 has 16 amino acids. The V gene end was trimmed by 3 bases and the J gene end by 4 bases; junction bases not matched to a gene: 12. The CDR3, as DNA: TGTGCCAGCAGCTTTCAACGGACAGGCCCCCTTTACGAGCAGTACTTC. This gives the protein CASSFQRTGPLYEQYF.

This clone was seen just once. The CDR3 sequence is CASSLGDRGYNSPLHF. The CDR3 nucleotides are TGTGCCAGCAGCTTAGGCGACAGGGGCTATAATTCACCCCTCCACTTT. The gene calls are TRBV7-9 and TRBJ1-6; 8 bases map to TRBD1. The germline gives CDR1 SEHNR, CDR2 FQNEAQ (reference sequence). The CDR3 is 16 residues long. J gave up 3 bases and V 1 base, and 2 bases lay outside the gene matches.

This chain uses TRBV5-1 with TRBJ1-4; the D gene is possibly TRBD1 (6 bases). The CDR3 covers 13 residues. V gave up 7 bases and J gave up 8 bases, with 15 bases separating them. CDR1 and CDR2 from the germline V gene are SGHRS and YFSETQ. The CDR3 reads CASGGAAGEKLFF. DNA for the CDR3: TGCGCCAGCGGGGGGGCAGCTGGAGAAAAACTGTTTTTT.

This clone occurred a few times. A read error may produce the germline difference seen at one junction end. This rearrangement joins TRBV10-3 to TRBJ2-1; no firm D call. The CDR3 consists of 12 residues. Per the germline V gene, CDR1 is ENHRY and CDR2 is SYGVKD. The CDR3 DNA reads TGTGCCATCAGTGAAAGGCAGGCCGCCTTCATCTTC. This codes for CAISERQAAFIF.

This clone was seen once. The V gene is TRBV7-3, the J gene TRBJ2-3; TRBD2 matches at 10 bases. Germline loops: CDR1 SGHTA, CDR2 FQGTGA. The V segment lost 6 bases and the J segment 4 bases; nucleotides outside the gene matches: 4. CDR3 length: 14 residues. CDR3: CASSATSGSDTQYF. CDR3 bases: TGTGCCAGCAGTGCGACTAGCGGGTCAGATACGCAGTATTTT.

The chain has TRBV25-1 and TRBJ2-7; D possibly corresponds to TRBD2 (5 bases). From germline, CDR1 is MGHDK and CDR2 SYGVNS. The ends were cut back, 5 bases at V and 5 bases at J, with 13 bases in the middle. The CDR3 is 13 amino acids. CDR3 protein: CASSHLGVDEQYF. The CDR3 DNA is TGTGCCAGCAGTCACCTCGGGGTGGACGAGCAGTACTTC.

Written as DNA, the CDR3 is TGTGCCAGTAGTGCCCGGACAGGGGCGAACACCGGGGAGCTGTTTTTT. Its protein is CASSARTGANTGELFF. The J gene is TRBJ2-2, the V gene TRBV19, with 9 bases aligning to TRBD1. V trimming: 5 bases; J trimming: 0 bases; junction bases outside the gene matches: 4. The CDR3 extends over 16 amino acids. The germline V gene encodes CDR1 LNHDA and CDR2 SQIVND (reference sequence).

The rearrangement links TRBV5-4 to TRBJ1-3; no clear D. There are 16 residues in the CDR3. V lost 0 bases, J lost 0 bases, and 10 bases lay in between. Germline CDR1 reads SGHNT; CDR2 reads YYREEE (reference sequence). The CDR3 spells CASSLVGTSSGNTIYF. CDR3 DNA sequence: TGTGCCAGCAGCTTGGTTGGCACCTCCTCTGGAAACACCATATATTTT.

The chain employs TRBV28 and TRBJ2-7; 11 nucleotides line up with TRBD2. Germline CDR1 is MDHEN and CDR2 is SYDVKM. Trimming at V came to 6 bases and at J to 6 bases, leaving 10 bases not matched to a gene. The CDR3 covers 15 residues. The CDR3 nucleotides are TGTGCCAGCAGCTCCTCACTAGCGGGAGCTCTCGAGCAGTACTTC. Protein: CASSSSLAGALEQYF.

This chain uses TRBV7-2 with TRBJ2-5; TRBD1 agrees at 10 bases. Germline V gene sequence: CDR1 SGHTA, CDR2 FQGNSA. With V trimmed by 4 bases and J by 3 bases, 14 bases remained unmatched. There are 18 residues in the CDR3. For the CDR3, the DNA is TGTGCCAGCAGCTCTAAACTCTTCTCCGGGACAGGGGAAGAGACCCAGTACTTC. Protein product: CASSSKLFSGTGEETQYF.

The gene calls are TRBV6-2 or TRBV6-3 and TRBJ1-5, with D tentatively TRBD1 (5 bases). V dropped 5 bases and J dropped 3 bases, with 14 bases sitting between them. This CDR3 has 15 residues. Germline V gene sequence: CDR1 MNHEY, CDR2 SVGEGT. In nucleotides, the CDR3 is TGTGCCAGCAGTCCCACAGGACGGATCAATCAGCCCCAGCATTTT. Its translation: CASSPTGRINQPQHF.

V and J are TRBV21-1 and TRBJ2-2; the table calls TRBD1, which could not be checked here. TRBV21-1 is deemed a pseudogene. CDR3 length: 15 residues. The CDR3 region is CASSILGANTGELFF. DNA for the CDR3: TGTGCCAGCAGCATTTTAGGGGCGAACACCGGGGAGCTGTTTTTT.

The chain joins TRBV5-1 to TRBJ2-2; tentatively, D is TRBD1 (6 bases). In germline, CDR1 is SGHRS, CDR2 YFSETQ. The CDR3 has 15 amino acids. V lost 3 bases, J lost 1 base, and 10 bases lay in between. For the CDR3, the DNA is TGCGCCAGCAGCTCCGGGACAATGAACACCGGGGAGCTGTTTTTT. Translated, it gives CASSSGTMNTGELFF.

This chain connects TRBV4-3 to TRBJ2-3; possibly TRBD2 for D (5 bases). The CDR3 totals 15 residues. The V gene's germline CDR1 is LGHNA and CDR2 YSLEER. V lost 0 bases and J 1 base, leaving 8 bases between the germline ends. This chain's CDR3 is CASSQDPAGTDTQYF. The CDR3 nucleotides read TGCGCCAGCAGCCAAGATCCAGCGGGCACAGATACGCAGTATTTT.